This T cell receptor (beta chain) appears in the sequencing data of a study of PD-1 blockade in classical Hodgkin lymphoma. Every single patient, without exception, relapsed after autologous stem cell transplantation, and brentuximab vedotin exposure varied. This CDR3 region has 15 residues. V gave up 5 bases and J gave up 4 bases; unmatched junction bases: 3. Germline-derived CDR1 and CDR2 are MNHEY and SVGAGI. TCRdb's copy holds only in-frame clones and misses some; the assay was immunoSEQ multiplex PCR. The sample lists 130,000 to 150,000 clones; 78% were seen once. This receptor was identified in a human donor with classical Hodgkin lymphoma. Sequencing was performed on peripheral blood mononuclear cells (PBMCs), taken before the second cycle of nivolumab. The gene calls are TRBV6-5 and TRBJ2-5, with 14 bases lining up with TRBD2. The CDR3 DNA follows: TGTGCCAGCAGTGGACTAGCGGGAGGTTCAGAGACCCAGTACTTC. Residues: CASSGLAGGSETQYF.